Listed here are 18 T cell receptor beta chains from one sample, sequenced in a study of shared clonotypes between healthy human individuals. Method: immunoSEQ multiplex PCR; TCRdb's copy keeps in-frame clones and lacks some. Here the sample spans roughly 1 million clones, about 70% being singletons. The sequencing input was memory CD4+ T cells sorted from blood. Subset specified: CD45RA-negative fraction. These receptor sequences come from a man younger than 35 in good health.

V is TRBV9 and J is TRBJ1-4; 9 bases map to TRBD1. CDR1 and CDR2 from the germline V gene are SGDLS and YYNGEE. V lost 0 bases to trimming and J lost 6 bases; unmatched junction nucleotides: 12. CDR3 size: 18 residues. The CDR3 loop reads CASSVGAEGQGYHEKLFF. The CDR3 DNA sequence: TGTGCCAGCAGCGTAGGGGCTGAGGGACAGGGCTACCATGAAAAACTGTTTTTT.

The genes are TRBV6-1 and TRBJ1-1; no clear D gene. This CDR3 has 14 residues. Germline-derived CDR1 and CDR2 are MNHNS and SASEGT. With 6 bases removed from V and 2 bases from J, the gap between germline ends came to 13 bases. The DNA of the CDR3 is TGTGCCAGCAGCGACTTTTGGGTCAACACTGAAGCTTTCTTT. This sequence encodes CASSDFWVNTEAFF.

This clone was found many times. The chain links TRBV29-1 to TRBJ1-1; D gene ambiguous. CDR3 length: 13 amino acids. V lost 8 bases to trimming and J lost 5 bases, with 18 bases between them. From germline, CDR1 is SQVTM and CDR2 ANQGSEA. The CDR3 is CSIRAGGGTEAFF. The CDR3 coding sequence is TGCAGCATCCGAGCGGGCGGAGGAACTGAAGCTTTCTTT.

This clone was counted a single time. The chain is built from TRBV4-1 and TRBJ2-3, with 8 bases matching TRBD2. Germline CDR1 MGHRA, CDR2 YSYEKL. This CDR3 comprises 17 residues. V was pared by 0 bases and J by 0 bases, with 5 bases of the junction left unmatched. Here the CDR3 DNA reads TGCGCCAGCAGCCAAGAAACGGGGGGGCCGAGCACAGATACGCAGTATTTT. As protein: CASSQETGGPSTDTQYF.

This chain joins TRBV5-1 and TRBJ2-5; 9 bases agree with TRBD2. There are 16 residues in the CDR3. Germline V gene lookup returns CDR1 SGHRS and CDR2 YFSETQ. J lost 5 bases, V lost 1 base, and 9 bases had no gene match. CDR3 region: CASSLPLAGKQETQYF. The CDR3 nucleotides are TGCGCCAGCAGCTTGCCGCTAGCGGGGAAGCAGGAGACCCAGTACTTC.

The rearrangement links TRBV9 to TRBJ1-1, with unresolved D. CDR1 SGDLS and CDR2 YYNGEE come from the germline V gene. Trimming left V 4 bases short and J 3 bases short, with 7 bases between. This CDR3 is built from 12 residues. Written as DNA, the CDR3 is TGTGCCAGCAGCTCTCACGACACTGAAGCTTTCTTT. This encodes CASSSHDTEAFF.

The chain uses TRBV11-2 and TRBJ2-3; D is perhaps TRBD1 (5 bases). V dropped 4 bases and J dropped 0 bases, with 8 bases sitting between them. Germline-derived CDR1 and CDR2 are SGHAT and FQNNGV. The CDR3 is 14 amino acids. This chain's CDR3 is CASSYRSSTDTQYF. The CDR3 nucleotides are TGTGCCAGCAGCTACAGGTCGAGCACAGATACGCAGTATTTT.

For this clone: Distinct nucleotide sequences in the sample also encode this CDR3. This chain connects TRBV10-3 to TRBJ2-3, with D possibly matching TRBD1 (6 bases). The V gene lost 3 bases and the J gene lost 5 bases, with 9 bases spanning the gap. Per germline, CDR1 ENHRY and CDR2 SYGVKD. The CDR3 is 13 amino acids. This chain's CDR3 is CAISDGRGDTQYF. The DNA of the CDR3 is TGTGCCATCAGTGATGGCAGGGGAGATACGCAGTATTTT.

This chain uses TRBV28 with TRBJ1-1, with unresolved D. Germline-derived CDR1 and CDR2 are MDHEN and SYDVKM. The CDR3 loop spans 12 amino acids. The V end lost 3 bases, the J end lost 2 bases, and 4 bases lay between the germline ends. The CDR3: CASSFVNTEAFF. The CDR3 DNA reads as TGTGCCAGCAGTTTCGTAAACACTGAAGCTTTCTTT.

The J gene is TRBJ1-3, the V gene TRBV5-4; tentatively, D is TRBD1 (5 bases). Germline assignment: CDR1 SGHNT and CDR2 YYREEE (reference sequence). The CDR3 covers 14 residues. Trimming shortened V by 2 bases and J by 4 bases, and 10 bases separated the two germline ends. The CDR3: CASSFVGAGNTIYF. DNA for the CDR3: TGTGCCAGCAGCTTCGTTGGGGCGGGAAACACCATATATTTT.

V is TRBV5-6 and J is TRBJ2-2, with D unclear. The CDR3 has 13 amino acids. V was trimmed by 4 bases and J by 3 bases, leaving 7 bases between them. The germline CDR1 and CDR2 sequences are SGHDT and YYEEEE. The CDR3 DNA sequence: TGTGCCAGCAGCCTCGTCCACACCGGGGAGCTGTTTTTT. This codes for CASSLVHTGELFF.

The rearrangement links TRBV19 to TRBJ1-1; D gene unclear. Germline V CDR1 and CDR2: LNHDA, SQIVND (reference sequence). Trimming cost V 2 bases and J 1 base, with 8 bases left between them. This CDR3 has 14 amino acids. CDR3 sequence: CASSILERNTEAFF. The DNA of the CDR3 is TGTGCCAGTAGTATATTGGAACGGAACACTGAAGCTTTCTTT.

This clone was picked up a small number of times. The rearrangement joins TRBV5-5 to TRBJ1-6; a weak D match, TRBD1 (5 bases). Trimming left V 3 bases short and J 7 bases short, with 17 bases between. The CDR3 has 16 amino acids. Germline loops: CDR1 SGHKS, CDR2 YYEKEE (reference sequence). The CDR3, as DNA: TGTGCCAGCAGCTCCCTCTCAGGGAGAGGGAATTCACCCCTCCACTTT. This gives the protein CASSSLSGRGNSPLHF.

This chain links TRBV13 with TRBJ2-7, with TRBD1 identical over 10 bases. Germline assignment: CDR1 PRHDT and CDR2 FYEKMQ (reference sequence). The CDR3 covers 14 residues. J was trimmed by 4 bases and V by 4 bases; bases with no gene match: 4. The CDR3 nucleotides read TGTGCCAGCAGCTCCGGGACAGGGGAATACGAGCAGTACTTC. Residues: CASSSGTGEYEQYF.

The rearrangement uses TRBV14 and TRBJ2-6; D unresolved. V shed 3 bases and J shed 0 bases, with 6 bases lying between them. CDR3 size: 15 residues. CDR1 SGHDN and CDR2 FVKESK come from the germline V gene. CDR3 sequence reads: CASSQQYSGANVLTF. CDR3 nucleotide sequence: TGTGCCAGCAGCCAGCAGTACTCTGGGGCCAACGTCCTGACTTTC. Variable domain in full (rest from reference TRBV14 and TRBJ2-6): EAGVTQFPSHSVIEKGQTVTLRCDPISGHDNLYWYRRVMGKEIKFLLHFVKESKQDESGMPNNRFLAERTGGTYSTLKVQPAELEDSGVYFCASSQQYSGANVLTFGAGSRLTVL.

The rearrangement uses TRBV30 and TRBJ2-7; D gene uncertain. V lost 0 bases, J lost 6 bases, and 15 bases lay in between. Germline V gives CDR1 GTSNPN, CDR2 SVGIG (reference sequence). The CDR3 spans 14 residues. The CDR3: CAWSVGGGISEQYF. Here the CDR3 DNA reads TGTGCCTGGAGTGTAGGTGGTGGGATAAGCGAGCAGTACTTC.

For this clone: Additional DNA sequences in this sample encode the identical CDR3. The rearrangement links TRBV19 to TRBJ2-1; unclear D gene. This CDR3 comprises 12 residues. Trimming cost V 2 bases and J 6 bases, with 5 bases left between them. CDR1 and CDR2 from the germline V gene are LNHDA and SQIVND (reference sequence). This chain's CDR3 is CASSIKRNEQFF. CDR3 sequence (DNA): TGTGCCAGTAGTATAAAGCGCAATGAGCAGTTCTTC.

The rearrangement joins TRBV7-6 to TRBJ2-2, with a tentative D call TRBD2 (6 bases). Per germline, CDR1 SGHVS and CDR2 FNYEAQ. The CDR3 runs to 15 residues. The V end lost 0 bases, the J end lost 4 bases, and 9 bases lay between the germline ends. The DNA for the CDR3 is TGTGCCAGCAGCTTAGCTAGCGGAGCCACCGGGGAGCTGTTTTTT. This translates into CASSLASGATGELFF.